The clone carrying this T cell receptor (beta chain) was seen many times. The data were obtained in a study of blood T cells in healthy people across ages. Primed by a sample-barcoded 5' primer and a J-beta primer mix, a second PCR proceeded for 7 to 11 cycles. Unique molecular identifiers of 12 random nucleotides labeled each cDNA. TCRdb recomputed calls from the 5' RACE reads with MiXCR, one row per CDR3 protein. The sample comprises about 970,000 distinct CDR3 sequences, about 51% of which are singletons, and roughly a fifth rests with the top ten. The study isolated at least 6 million PBMCs from each sample. The germline V gene encodes CDR1 LGHDT and CDR2 YNNKEL (reference sequence). The CDR3 loop spans 16 amino acids. V lost 3 bases to trimming and J lost 1 base; unmatched junction nucleotides: 6.

The chain combines TRBV3-1 with TRBJ2-5; TRBD1 agrees at 9 bases. The specimen sequenced was blood. This clonotype originated in a woman aged 55-75 years in good health. Here the CDR3 DNA reads TGTGCCAGCAGCCATGGGGGACAGGGTTTCCAAGAGACCCAGTACTTC. Translating gives CASSHGGQGFQETQYF.